This TCR beta chain was sequenced for a study of blood T cells in healthy people across ages. Across the whole study: About one barcoded TCR beta cDNA was captured per two T cells.

A second about 6 to 11 cycle PCR used barcoded and J-beta primers. Every molecule of cDNA carried a tag from a template-switch adaptor with 12 random nucleotides. TCRdb passed the 5' RACE reads through MiXCR, listing each CDR3 protein once. The sample shows some 760,000 distinct CDR3 sequences, about 25% of them seen only once. This CDR3 is built from 13 residues. The germline CDR1 and CDR2 sequences are MDHEN and SYDVKM. With V trimmed by 6 bases and J by 3 bases, 4 bases remained unmatched. Study conclusions and caveats: Among long-lived donors, naive CD4+ cells were more numerous and diversity higher than in aged donors.

This clonotype was observed at least ten times. Its target is not known. This sample also appeared in a second study, on T cells of mothers and their children. From that study: It was related mother-child pairs that showed slightly higher overlap than unrelated pairs, without reaching significance.

Sequencing was performed on blood. The receptor was isolated from a boy between 10 and 17 years old in good health. The V and J genes are TRBV28 and TRBJ2-7; 8 nucleotides line up with TRBD1. CDR3 protein: CASRQGGNYEQYF. CDR3 nucleotide sequence: TGTGCCAGCAGACAGGGGGGCAACTACGAGCAGTACTTC.